These T cell receptor beta chains were read from a single sample in a study of cytomegalovirus exposure and HLA in healthy donors. Clones were read by immunoSEQ multiplex PCR, and TCRdb kept only the in-frame ones, dropping some. The sample comprises 150,000 to 200,000 clones, approximately 81% of which are singletons, and approximately 0.26% rests with the top ten. The sequencing sample was made of PBMCs. These receptors all stem from a boy between 10 and 17 years old in good health and CMV-seronegative. Each CDR3 is given with its conserved first and last residue. Fields, in order: CDR3 protein, CDR3 DNA, clone size, J gene, D gene, V gene. D genes are given only for firm matches. Rows give clone size only sometimes, using once, few, many, or a class for an expanded clone.

CDR3 protein: CASSFQKSNYGYTF
CDR3 DNA: TGTGCCAGCAGTTTTCAGAAAAGTAACTATGGCTACACCTTC
clone size: -
J gene: TRBJ1-2
D gene: -
V gene: TRBV27

CDR3 protein: CASSVGLAGSYEQYF
CDR3 DNA: TGTGCCAGCAGCGTGGGACTAGCGGGGTCCTACGAGCAGTACTTC
clone size: -
J gene: TRBJ2-7
D gene: TRBD2
V gene: TRBV5-4

CDR3 protein: CASSGRTGQGNEQFF
CDR3 DNA: TGTGCCAGCAGTGGGCGTACGGGACAGGGGAATGAGCAGTTCTTC
clone size: -
J gene: TRBJ2-1
D gene: TRBD1
V gene: TRBV2

CDR3 protein: CASSVWDSLPTDTQYF
CDR3 DNA: TGTGCCAGCAGCGTCTGGGACTCCCTCCCCACAGATACGCAGTATTTT
clone size: once
J gene: TRBJ2-3
D gene: -
V gene: TRBV9

CDR3 protein: CASSSRIGTDTQYF
CDR3 DNA: TGCGCCAGCAGCTCGAGGATCGGTACAGATACGCAGTATTTT
clone size: -
J gene: TRBJ2-3
D gene: -
V gene: TRBV5-1

CDR3 protein: CASGQGQGFVRGHNEQFF
CDR3 DNA: TGTGCTAGTGGCCAAGGACAGGGGTTTGTACGGGGACACAATGAGCAGTTCTTC
clone size: -
J gene: TRBJ2-1
D gene: TRBD1
V gene: TRBV12-5

CDR3 protein: CASRSGTGSNEQYF
CDR3 DNA: TGTGCCAGCAGATCGGGGACAGGGAGTAACGAGCAGTACTTC
clone size: once
J gene: TRBJ2-7
D gene: TRBD1
V gene: TRBV7-8

CDR3 protein: CASSLTRGGEDGYTF
CDR3 DNA: TGTGCCAGCTCACTTACCCGAGGGGGAGAAGATGGCTACACCTTC
clone size: -
J gene: TRBJ1-2
D gene: -
V gene: TRBV18

CDR3 protein: CASSQGTGVDEQYF
CDR3 DNA: TGTGCCAGCAGCCAGGGGACAGGGGTCGACGAGCAGTACTTC
clone size: -
J gene: TRBJ2-7
D gene: TRBD1
V gene: TRBV4-2

CDR3 protein: CASSLGAGEQYF
CDR3 DNA: TGCGCCAGCAGCTTGGGGGCGGGAGAGCAGTACTTC
clone size: -
J gene: TRBJ2-7
D gene: -
V gene: TRBV5-1

CDR3 protein: CASSSGQGTNTEAFF
CDR3 DNA: TGCGCCAGCAGTTCCGGACAGGGGACGAACACTGAAGCTTTCTTT
clone size: once
J gene: TRBJ1-1
D gene: TRBD1
V gene: TRBV10-1

CDR3 protein: CASSTRTGLDEQFF
CDR3 DNA: TGTGCCAGCAGCACTCGGACAGGGTTAGATGAGCAGTTCTTC
clone size: -
J gene: TRBJ2-1
D gene: TRBD1
V gene: TRBV9

CDR3 protein: CAWRDTEILYEQYF
CDR3 DNA: TGTGCCTGGAGGGATACAGAGATTCTCTACGAGCAGTACTTC
clone size: -
J gene: TRBJ2-7
D gene: -
V gene: TRBV30

CDR3 protein: CASSSSTAGVGEQYF
CDR3 DNA: TGTGCCAGCAGCTCCTCCACGGCGGGAGTTGGCGAGCAGTACTTC
clone size: -
J gene: TRBJ2-7
D gene: TRBD2
V gene: TRBV11-3

CDR3 protein: CASSLGGGYIEAFF
CDR3 DNA: TGTGCCAGCAGCCTAGGTGGAGGCTACATTGAAGCTTTCTTT
clone size: -
J gene: TRBJ1-1
D gene: -
V gene: TRBV7-2

CDR3 protein: CASSTGTGRIEGYTF
CDR3 DNA: TGTGCCAGCAGTACCGGGACAGGGAGAATCGAGGGCTACACCTTC
clone size: -
J gene: TRBJ1-2
D gene: TRBD1
V gene: TRBV27

CDR3 protein: CASSRGLAGRTDTQYF
CDR3 DNA: TGCGCCAGCAGCCGCGGACTAGCGGGACGCACAGATACGCAGTATTTT
clone size: -
J gene: TRBJ2-3
D gene: TRBD2
V gene: TRBV5-1

CDR3 protein: CAWSVGGRAEETQYF
CDR3 DNA: TGTGCCTGGAGTGTGGGCGGGAGGGCCGAAGAGACCCAGTACTTC
clone size: -
J gene: TRBJ2-5
D gene: TRBD2
V gene: TRBV30

CDR3 protein: CAWSRTLGYTF
CDR3 DNA: TGTGCCTGGAGTCGGACTTTGGGCTACACCTTC
clone size: once
J gene: TRBJ1-2
D gene: -
V gene: TRBV30

CDR3 protein: CASSLDRVVEKLFF
CDR3 DNA: TGTGCCAGCAGCCTGGACAGGGTGGTAGAAAAACTGTTTTTT
clone size: once
J gene: TRBJ1-4
D gene: TRBD1
V gene: TRBV28

CDR3 protein: CAIQGSLNQPQHF
CDR3 DNA: TGTGCCATCCAGGGGTCCCTCAATCAGCCCCAGCATTTT
clone size: -
J gene: TRBJ1-5
D gene: -
V gene: TRBV6-4

CDR3 protein: CASSVALAGGNINTGELFF
CDR3 DNA: TGTGCCAGCAGCGTAGCCCTAGCGGGGGGAAACATTAACACCGGGGAGCTGTTTTTT
clone size: -
J gene: TRBJ2-2
D gene: TRBD2
V gene: TRBV9

CDR3 protein: CASSVSWRRNGYTF
CDR3 DNA: TGTGCCAGCAGCGTGAGCTGGCGGAGGAATGGCTACACCTTC
clone size: -
J gene: TRBJ1-2
D gene: -
V gene: TRBV9

CDR3 protein: CAWSRDSYNEQFF
CDR3 DNA: TGTGCCTGGAGCCGAGACAGTTACAATGAGCAGTTCTTC
clone size: -
J gene: TRBJ2-1
D gene: -
V gene: TRBV30

CDR3 protein: CASSFQPGTPYEQYF
CDR3 DNA: TGTGCCAGCAGCTTTCAACCCGGGACACCTTACGAGCAGTACTTC
clone size: few
J gene: TRBJ2-7
D gene: -
V gene: TRBV7-8

CDR3 protein: CASSLGDRVRETQYF
CDR3 DNA: TGTGCTAGCAGCTTGGGGGACAGGGTTAGAGAGACCCAGTACTTC
clone size: -
J gene: TRBJ2-5
D gene: TRBD1
V gene: TRBV7-7

CDR3 protein: CASMQGVSNEQYF
CDR3 DNA: TGTGCCAGCATGCAGGGGGTATCTAACGAGCAGTACTTC
clone size: few
J gene: TRBJ2-7
D gene: TRBD1
V gene: TRBV6-6

CDR3 protein: CASSNTGAGNTIYF
CDR3 DNA: TGTGCCAGCAGTAACACAGGGGCTGGAAACACCATATATTTT
clone size: -
J gene: TRBJ1-3
D gene: TRBD1
V gene: TRBV6-5

CDR3 protein: CSGGGNTEAFF
CDR3 DNA: TGCAGCGGGGGGGGGAACACTGAAGCTTTCTTT
clone size: -
J gene: TRBJ1-1
D gene: -
V gene: TRBV29-1

CDR3 protein: CASSYSGSSNQPQHF
CDR3 DNA: TGTGCCAGCAGTTACTCGGGGAGTAGCAATCAGCCCCAGCATTTT
clone size: few
J gene: TRBJ1-5
D gene: -
V gene: TRBV6-5

CDR3 protein: CASRLPGQGGTYEQYF
CDR3 DNA: TGTGCCAGCAGACTTCCGGGACAGGGGGGTACCTACGAGCAGTACTTC
clone size: -
J gene: TRBJ2-7
D gene: TRBD1
V gene: TRBV7-2

CDR3 protein: CASSSVISDTGELFF
CDR3 DNA: TGTGCCAGCAGTTCAGTCATCTCCGACACCGGGGAGCTGTTTTTT
clone size: once
J gene: TRBJ2-2
D gene: -
V gene: TRBV6-5

CDR3 protein: CAWATVYEQYF
CDR3 DNA: TGTGCCTGGGCGACAGTTTACGAGCAGTACTTC
clone size: few
J gene: TRBJ2-7
D gene: -
V gene: TRBV30

CDR3 protein: CASPSGSYNSPLHF
CDR3 DNA: TGCGCCAGCCCTTCGGGCTCCTATAATTCACCCCTCCACTTT
clone size: -
J gene: TRBJ1-6
D gene: -
V gene: TRBV5-1

CDR3 protein: CASNNLVSYGYTF
CDR3 DNA: TGTGCCAGCAACAATCTTGTTTCTTATGGCTACACCTTC
clone size: -
J gene: TRBJ1-2
D gene: -
V gene: TRBV6-6

CDR3 protein: CASSLSLQPQETQYF
CDR3 DNA: TGTGCCAGCAGCTTGAGTCTTCAACCCCAAGAGACCCAGTACTTC
clone size: few
J gene: TRBJ2-5
D gene: -
V gene: TRBV7-9

CDR3 protein: CAWSPLGETQYF
CDR3 DNA: TGTGCCTGGAGTCCCCTCGGGGAGACCCAGTACTTC
clone size: -
J gene: TRBJ2-5
D gene: -
V gene: TRBV30

CDR3 protein: CASSYPGLAYDEQFF
CDR3 DNA: TGTGCCAGCAGCTATCCCGGACTAGCATACGATGAGCAGTTCTTC
clone size: once
J gene: TRBJ2-1
D gene: TRBD2
V gene: TRBV7-9

CDR3 protein: CASSRDRGEQYF
CDR3 DNA: TGCGCCAGCAGCCGGGACAGAGGCGAGCAGTACTTC
clone size: -
J gene: TRBJ2-7
D gene: TRBD1
V gene: TRBV5-1

CDR3 protein: CASHSTGPYNEQFF
CDR3 DNA: TGTGCCAGCCACTCGACAGGACCTTACAATGAGCAGTTCTTC
clone size: -
J gene: TRBJ2-1
D gene: -
V gene: TRBV7-2

CDR3 protein: CASSPTTGVRYEQYF
CDR3 DNA: TGTGCCAGCAGCCCGACCACGGGGGTTCGTTACGAGCAGTACTTC
clone size: -
J gene: TRBJ2-7
D gene: -
V gene: TRBV11-2

CDR3 protein: CASSPPMTDTQYF
CDR3 DNA: TGTGCCAGCAGCCCCCCAATGACAGATACGCAGTATTTT
clone size: -
J gene: TRBJ2-3
D gene: -
V gene: TRBV13

CDR3 protein: CASSSLLAGPSYEQYF
CDR3 DNA: TGTGCCAGCAGTAGCCTCCTAGCGGGACCGTCCTACGAGCAGTACTTC
clone size: -
J gene: TRBJ2-7
D gene: TRBD2
V gene: TRBV28

CDR3 protein: CAGSQGGQGNYEQYF
CDR3 DNA: TGCGCCGGCAGCCAAGGAGGACAGGGCAACTACGAGCAGTACTTC
clone size: -
J gene: TRBJ2-7
D gene: TRBD1
V gene: TRBV4-1

CDR3 protein: CASVGGPSGANVLTF
CDR3 DNA: TGTGCCAGCGTGGGGGGGCCCTCTGGGGCCAACGTCCTGACTTTC
clone size: few
J gene: TRBJ2-6
D gene: -
V gene: TRBV6-1

CDR3 protein: CASSLDLNFEQYF
CDR3 DNA: TGTGCCAGCAGCTTAGATCTAAACTTCGAGCAGTACTTC
clone size: -
J gene: TRBJ2-7
D gene: -
V gene: TRBV11-2

CDR3 protein: CASSETRRGGPTDTQYF
CDR3 DNA: TGTGCCAGCAGTGAAACCCGGAGAGGGGGTCCCACAGATACGCAGTATTTT
clone size: -
J gene: TRBJ2-3
D gene: -
V gene: TRBV2

CDR3 protein: CASSRGTGRADTQYF
CDR3 DNA: TGTGCCAGCAGCCGGGGGACAGGGCGGGCAGATACGCAGTATTTT
clone size: few
J gene: TRBJ2-3
D gene: TRBD1
V gene: TRBV28

CDR3 protein: CARSQTGLIQYF
CDR3 DNA: TGTGCCAGAAGTCAGACAGGGCTCATTCAGTACTTC
clone size: -
J gene: TRBJ2-4
D gene: TRBD1
V gene: TRBV5-3

CDR3 protein: CAWSGTSSYYEQYF
CDR3 DNA: TGTGCCTGGAGTGGGACTAGCTCCTACTACGAGCAGTACTTC
clone size: -
J gene: TRBJ2-7
D gene: TRBD2
V gene: TRBV30

CDR3 protein: CASSLILGSSGQGLNQPQHF
CDR3 DNA: TGTGCCAGCAGCTTAATCTTGGGGTCGTCGGGACAGGGGCTAAATCAGCCCCAGCATTTT
clone size: once
J gene: TRBJ1-5
D gene: TRBD1
V gene: TRBV11-3

CDR3 protein: CASSGDTGQGGFYGYTF
CDR3 DNA: TGCGCCAGCAGTGGAGATACGGGACAAGGGGGATTCTATGGCTACACCTTC
clone size: -
J gene: TRBJ1-2
D gene: -
V gene: TRBV10-1

CDR3 protein: CATERDREAEQYF
CDR3 DNA: TGTGCCACGGAACGGGACAGGGAGGCCGAGCAGTACTTC
clone size: -
J gene: TRBJ2-7
D gene: TRBD1
V gene: TRBV10-3